This TCR beta chain is from a study of shared clonotypes between healthy human individuals. Assay execution proceeded at the deep level. Sequencing used immunoSEQ multiplex PCR; TCRdb keeps in-frame clones, though not all of them. The sample consists of over a million clones, 78% of them appearing once. V was clipped by 1 base and J by 4 bases, with 14 bases between them. CDR3 size: 15 residues. Germline V gene sequence: CDR1 SGHTS, CDR2 YDEGEE. The sequence was obtained from a man younger than 35 in good health. Some clones in this sample may be carry-over from other donors' samples. Sequenced: memory CD4+ T cells from PBMCs. Subset indicated: CD45RA-negative fraction. The chain links TRBV5-8 to TRBJ2-5; D is possibly TRBD2 (5 bases). CDR3: CASSLMSLAVETQYF. The DNA for the CDR3 is TGTGCCAGCAGCTTGATGTCTCTAGCAGTAGAGACCCAGTACTTC.